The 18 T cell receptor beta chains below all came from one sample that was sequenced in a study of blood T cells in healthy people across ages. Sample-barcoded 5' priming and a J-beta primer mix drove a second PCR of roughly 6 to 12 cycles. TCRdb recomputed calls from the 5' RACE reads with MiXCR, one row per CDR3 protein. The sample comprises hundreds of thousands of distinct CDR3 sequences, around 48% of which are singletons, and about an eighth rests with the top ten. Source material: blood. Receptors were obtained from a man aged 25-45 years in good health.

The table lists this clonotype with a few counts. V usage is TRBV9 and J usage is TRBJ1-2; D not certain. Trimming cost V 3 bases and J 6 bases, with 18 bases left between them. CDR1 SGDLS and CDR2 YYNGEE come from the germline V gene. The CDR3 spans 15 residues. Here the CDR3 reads CASSAHLGESHGYTF. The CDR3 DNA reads TGTGCCAGCAGCGCCCACCTTGGAGAGAGCCATGGCTACACCTTC.

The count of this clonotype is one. The CDR3 bases are TGTGCCAGCAGCTTCTTCGTCACAGCCCCCACTGAAGCTTTCTTT. It yields the protein CASSFFVTAPTEAFF. This sequence joins TRBV11-2 and TRBJ1-1; D ambiguous. Germline V gene sequence: CDR1 SGHAT, CDR2 FQNNGV. The CDR3 is 15 amino acids. Trimming pared 3 bases from V and 4 bases from J, leaving 15 bases between.

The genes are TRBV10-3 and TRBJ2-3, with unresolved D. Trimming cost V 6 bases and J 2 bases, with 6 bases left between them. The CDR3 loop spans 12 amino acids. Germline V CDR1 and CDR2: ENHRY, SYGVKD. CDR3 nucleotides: TGTGCCATCAGCAGACACACAGATACGCAGTATTTT. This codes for CAISRHTDTQYF.

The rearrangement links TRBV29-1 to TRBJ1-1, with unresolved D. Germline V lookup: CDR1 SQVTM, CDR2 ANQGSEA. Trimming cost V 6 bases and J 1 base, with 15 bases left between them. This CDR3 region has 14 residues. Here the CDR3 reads CSVGLRVKNTEAFF. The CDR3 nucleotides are TGCAGCGTGGGGTTGAGGGTAAAGAACACTGAAGCTTTCTTT.

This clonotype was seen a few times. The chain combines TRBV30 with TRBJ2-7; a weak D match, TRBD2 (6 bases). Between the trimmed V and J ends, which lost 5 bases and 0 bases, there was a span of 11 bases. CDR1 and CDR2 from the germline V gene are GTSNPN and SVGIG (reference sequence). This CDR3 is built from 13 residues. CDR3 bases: TGTGCCTGGGGTTTGGGACTCTCCTACGAGCAGTACTTC. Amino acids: CAWGLGLSYEQYF.

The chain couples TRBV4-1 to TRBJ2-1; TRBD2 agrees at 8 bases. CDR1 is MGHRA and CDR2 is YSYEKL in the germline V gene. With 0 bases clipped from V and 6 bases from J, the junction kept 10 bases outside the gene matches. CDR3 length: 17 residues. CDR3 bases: TGCGCCAGCAGCCAAGAAAGGGGACTAGTAGAGGGCAATGAGCAGTTCTTC. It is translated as CASSQERGLVEGNEQFF.

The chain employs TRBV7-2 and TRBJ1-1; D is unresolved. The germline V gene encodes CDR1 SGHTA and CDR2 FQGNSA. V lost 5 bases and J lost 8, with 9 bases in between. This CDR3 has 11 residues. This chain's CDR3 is CASSPLEEAFF. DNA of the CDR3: TGTGCCAGCAGCCCATTGGAGGAAGCTTTCTTT.

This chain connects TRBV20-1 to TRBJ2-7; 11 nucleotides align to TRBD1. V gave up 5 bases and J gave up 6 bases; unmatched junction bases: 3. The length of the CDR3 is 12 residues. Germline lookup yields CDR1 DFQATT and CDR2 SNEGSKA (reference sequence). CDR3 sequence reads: CSAPDRGLEQYF. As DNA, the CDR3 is TGCAGTGCTCCGGACAGGGGGCTCGAGCAGTACTTC.

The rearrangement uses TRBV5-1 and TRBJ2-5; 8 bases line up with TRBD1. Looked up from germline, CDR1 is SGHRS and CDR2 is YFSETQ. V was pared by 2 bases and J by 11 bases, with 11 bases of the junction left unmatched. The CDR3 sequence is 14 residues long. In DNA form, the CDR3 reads TGCGCCAGCAGCTTACCGACAGGGGTAAAAGAGCAGTACTTC. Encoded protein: CASSLPTGVKEQYF.

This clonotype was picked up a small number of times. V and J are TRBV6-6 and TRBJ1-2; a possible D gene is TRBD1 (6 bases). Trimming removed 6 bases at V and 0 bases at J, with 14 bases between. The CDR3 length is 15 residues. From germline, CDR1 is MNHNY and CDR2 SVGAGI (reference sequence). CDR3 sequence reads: CASSRGQLANYGYTF. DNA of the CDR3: TGTGCCAGCAGCCGAGGACAGCTCGCTAACTATGGCTACACCTTC.

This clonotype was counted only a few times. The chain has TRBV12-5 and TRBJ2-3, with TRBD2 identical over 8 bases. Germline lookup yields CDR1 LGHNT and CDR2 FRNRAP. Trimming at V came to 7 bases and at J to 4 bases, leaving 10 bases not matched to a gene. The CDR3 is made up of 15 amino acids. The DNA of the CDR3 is TGTGCTAGTGCTATCGGACTAGCTGGCTCAGATACGCAGTATTTT. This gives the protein CASAIGLAGSDTQYF. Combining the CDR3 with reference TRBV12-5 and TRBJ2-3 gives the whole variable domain DARVTQTPRHKVTEMGQEVTMRCQPILGHNTVFWYRQTMMQGLELLAYFRNRAPLDDSGMPKDRFSAEMPDATLATLKIQPSEPRDSAVYFCASAIGLAGSDTQYFGPGTRLTVL.

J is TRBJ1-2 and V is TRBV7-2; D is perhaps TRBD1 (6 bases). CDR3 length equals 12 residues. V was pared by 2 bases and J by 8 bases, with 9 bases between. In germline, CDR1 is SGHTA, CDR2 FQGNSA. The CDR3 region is CASSLMGGGYTF. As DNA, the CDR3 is TGTGCCAGCAGCTTAATGGGGGGCGGCTACACCTTC. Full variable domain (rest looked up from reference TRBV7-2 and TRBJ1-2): GAGVSQSPSNKVTEKGKDVELRCDPISGHTALYWYRQSLGQGLEFLIYFQGNSAPDKSGLPSDRFSAERTGGSVSTLTIQRTQQEDSAVYLCASSLMGGGYTFGSGTRLTVV.

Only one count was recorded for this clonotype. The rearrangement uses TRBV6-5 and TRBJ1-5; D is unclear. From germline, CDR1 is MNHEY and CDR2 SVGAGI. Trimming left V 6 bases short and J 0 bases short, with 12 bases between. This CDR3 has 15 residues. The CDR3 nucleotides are TGTGCCAGCAGGGAGATGCAGAATAGCAATCAGCCCCAGCATTTT. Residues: CASREMQNSNQPQHF.

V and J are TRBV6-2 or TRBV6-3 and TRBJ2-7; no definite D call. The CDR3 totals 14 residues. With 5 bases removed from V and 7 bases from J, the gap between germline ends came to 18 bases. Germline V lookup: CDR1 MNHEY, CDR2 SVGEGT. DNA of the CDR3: TGTGCCAGCAGTGCTCAATCCCTGAGTGGTGAGCAGTACTTC. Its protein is CASSAQSLSGEQYF.

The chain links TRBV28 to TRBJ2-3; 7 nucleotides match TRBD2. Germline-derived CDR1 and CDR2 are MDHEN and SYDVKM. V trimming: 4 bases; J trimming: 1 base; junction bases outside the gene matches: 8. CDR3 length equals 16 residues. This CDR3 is CASSSPSGVGTDTQYF. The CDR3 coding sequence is TGTGCCAGCAGTTCTCCAAGCGGGGTCGGCACAGATACGCAGTATTTT.

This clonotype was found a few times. The CDR3 region has the DNA TGTGCCAGCAGCACTAGCGGGGGGGCTGATCGGGATACGCAGTATTTT. Its translation: CASSTSGGADRDTQYF. The chain carries TRBV6-6 and TRBJ2-3; 13 bases are a match to TRBD2. This CDR3 is 16 amino acids long. J was trimmed by 6 bases and V by 6 bases; bases with no gene match: 9. Germline V lookup: CDR1 MNHNY, CDR2 SVGAGI (reference sequence).

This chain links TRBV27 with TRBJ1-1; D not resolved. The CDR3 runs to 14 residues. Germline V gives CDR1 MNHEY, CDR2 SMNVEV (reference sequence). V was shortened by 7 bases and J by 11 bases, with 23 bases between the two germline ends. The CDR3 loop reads CASTSLKRRLGAFF. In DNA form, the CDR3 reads TGTGCCAGCACCAGCCTGAAGCGACGTTTGGGGGCTTTCTTT.

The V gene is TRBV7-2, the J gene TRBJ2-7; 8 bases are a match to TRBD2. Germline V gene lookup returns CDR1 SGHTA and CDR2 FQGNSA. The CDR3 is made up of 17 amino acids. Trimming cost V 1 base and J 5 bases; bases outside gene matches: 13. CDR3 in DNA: TGTGCCAGCAGCTTAGTGGCGGGGGGTAATGTAGGGAACGAGCAGTACTTC. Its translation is CASSLVAGGNVGNEQYF.